The next 8 T cell receptor beta chains were all read from a single sample in a study of PD-1 blockade in classical Hodgkin lymphoma. Brentuximab vedotin exposure varied, and every patient relapsed after autologous stem cell transplantation. Only in-frame clones appear in the TCRdb table, and some are missing; sequencing was by immunoSEQ multiplex PCR. The table has roughly 14,000 clones, about 78% seen once. Sequencing used peripheral blood mononuclear cells (PBMCs), obtained before the second cycle of nivolumab. These receptors came from a human donor with classical Hodgkin lymphoma.

The chain is built from TRBV6-5 and TRBJ2-1; 12 bases are shared with TRBD2. The CDR3 is 16 amino acids. With V trimmed by 2 bases and J by 8 bases, 7 bases remained unmatched. CDR1 and CDR2 (germline): MNHEY, SVGAGI. The CDR3 region is CASSYPLAGGLYEQFF. The DNA of the CDR3 is TGTGCCAGCAGTTACCCCCTAGCGGGGGGGCTCTATGAGCAGTTCTTC.

This clone is categorized as medium-sized (0.01 to 0.1%). Here the CDR3 DNA reads TGTGCCAGCAGCCCCCGGGGACAGGGGGCCTACGAGCAGTACTTC. It encodes CASSPRGQGAYEQYF. The chain recombines TRBV7-6 with TRBJ2-7; TRBD1 agrees at 11 bases. Germline assignment: CDR1 SGHVS and CDR2 FNYEAQ. Losses at the gene ends were 5 bases for V and 2 bases for J; bases not matched to a gene: 5. This CDR3 comprises 15 residues.

This chain joins TRBV18 and TRBJ1-2; 7 bases line up with TRBD1. Germline V gives CDR1 KGHSH, CDR2 LQKENI. V shed 3 bases and J 2 bases; nucleotides not matched to a gene: 6. The CDR3 loop spans 15 amino acids. This CDR3 reads CASSPPTGPNYGYTF. CDR3 nucleotides: TGTGCCAGCTCACCGCCGACAGGGCCGAACTATGGCTACACCTTC.

The genes are TRBV5-4 and TRBJ2-1; D might be TRBD1 or TRBD2, each matching 5 bases. CDR3 length: 14 residues. Per the germline V gene, CDR1 is SGHNT and CDR2 is YYREEE (reference sequence). V lost 1 base and J 8 bases, leaving 13 bases between the germline ends. In DNA form, the CDR3 reads TGTGCCAGCAGCTTGAGAGGGACCTTCGATGAGCAGTTCTTC. It specifies CASSLRGTFDEQFF.

The V and J genes are TRBV5-1 and TRBJ2-3, with D hard to call. CDR1 and CDR2 (germline): SGHRS, YFSETQ. This CDR3 spans 13 amino acids. Trimming shortened V by 4 bases and J by 8 bases, and 14 bases separated the two germline ends. As DNA, the CDR3 is TGCGCCAGCAGCACCGGACCTGCAGGTACGCAGTATTTT. It translates to CASSTGPAGTQYF.

V is TRBV4-3 and J is TRBJ1-2, with a tentative D call TRBD1 (5 bases). Germline V CDR1 and CDR2: LGHNA, YSLEER. This CDR3 contains 13 residues. Trimming stripped 1 base from V and 9 bases from J, with 12 bases between. CDR3 DNA: TGCGCCAGCAGCCAAGGGCGGGGCTCGAGCTACACCTTC. It is translated as CASSQGRGSSYTF.

This rearrangement joins TRBV4-2 to TRBJ1-2; possible D gene TRBD1, 5 bases. CDR1 and CDR2 from the germline V gene are LGHNA and YNFKEQ. The CDR3 loop spans 15 amino acids. V was cut by 1 base and J by 6 bases, with 15 bases left in between. The DNA for the CDR3 is TGTGCCAGCAGCCAAGGGGGACGTGCGGGGGATGGCTACACCTTC. Protein product: CASSQGGRAGDGYTF.

This clone was found a few times. This CDR3 is CASSPSRTTYGTQYF. DNA for the CDR3: TGTGCCAGCAGCCCGAGTCGGACTACGTACGGTACGCAGTATTTT. The V call is TRBV7-2, the J call TRBJ2-3, with D possibly matching TRBD2 (6 bases). Germline V gene data show CDR1 as SGHTA and CDR2 as FQGNSA. The V and J ends lost 5 bases and 8 bases respectively, with 20 bases between them. CDR3 size: 15 residues. The full variable domain, with the rest looked up from reference TRBV7-2 and TRBJ2-3, is GAGVSQSPSNKVTEKGKDVELRCDPISGHTALYWYRQSLGQGLEFLIYFQGNSAPDKSGLPSDRFSAERTGGSVSTLTIQRTQQEDSAVYLCASSPSRTTYGTQYFGPGTRLTVL.